A selection of T cell receptor beta chains follows, all from one sample in a study of T cells in Graves' hyperthyroidism and ophthalmopathy. TCRdb recomputed calls from the multiplex PCR reads with MiXCR, one row per CDR3 protein. The sample includes 330,000 or so distinct CDR3 sequences, less than 20% seen only once; the top ten take approximately 35%. Sequencing used blood. The receptors derive from a man in his fifties or sixties with Graves' ophthalmopathy. Each CDR3 is given with its conserved first and last residue. Fields, in order: J gene, clone size, V gene, D gene, CDR3 DNA, CDR3 protein. A D gene is named only where the DNA matches it firmly. Only some rows state a clone size, as once, few, many or a class for expanded clones.

>TRBJ1-3|many|TRBV2|-
TGTGCCAGCACCGATTCCCCTGACGGCTCTGGAAACACCATATATTTT
CASTDSPDGSGNTIYF
>TRBJ2-1|-|TRBV6-1|-
TGTGCCAGCAGTAATTCCCACGATGAGCAGTTCTTC
CASSNSHDEQFF
>TRBJ2-1|-|TRBV12-3/TRBV12-4|-
TGTGCCAGCAGTTTACGGACCCTAGACCATGAGCAGTTCTTC
CASSLRTLDHEQFF
>TRBJ2-3|many|TRBV5-1|TRBD2
TGCGCCAGCAGCCCGGAGGGACTAGTTACAGATACGCAGTATTTT
CASSPEGLVTDTQYF
>TRBJ2-1|many|TRBV20-1|-
TGCAGTGCTAGAGACCAGGGGTTTCTAAGGGAGCAGTTCTTC
CSARDQGFLREQFF
>TRBJ2-5|many|TRBV11-2|TRBD1
TGTGCCAGCAGTTTGAGAGGGGGCGGCCCGGAGGCCCAGTACTTC
CASSLRGGGPEAQYF
>TRBJ2-6|many|TRBV6-1|-
TGTGCCAGCAGTGTCGGAGACCCTTCCAACGTCCTGACTTTC
CASSVGDPSNVLTF
>TRBJ1-3|few|TRBV29-1|TRBD1
TGCAGCGTTGAAAGGACAGGCACTGGAAACACCATATATTTT
CSVERTGTGNTIYF
>TRBJ2-1|few|TRBV7-9|-
TGTGCCAGCGCCCTTGGCAATGAGCAGTTCTTC
CASALGNEQFF
>TRBJ1-5|many|TRBV30|-
TGTGCCTGGAGTGGGCAGGGAAACAATCAGCCCCAGCATTTT
CAWSGQGNNQPQHF
>TRBJ2-3|many|TRBV7-7|-
TGTGCTAGCAGCTTGTTCGGCAGAACAGATACGCAGTATTTT
CASSLFGRTDTQYF
>TRBJ2-7|few|TRBV5-1|TRBD1
TGCGCCAGCAGCGTAGGCTGGGGGACAGAATCCTACGAGCAGTACTTC
CASSVGWGTESYEQYF
>TRBJ2-1|few|TRBV11-3|TRBD2
TGTGCCAGCAGCCCCCGCGGGAGTTTTTCCTACAATGAGCAGTTCTTC
CASSPRGSFSYNEQFF
>TRBJ2-2|many|TRBV18|TRBD2
TGTGCCAGCTCACCATCAGAACTAGCGGGGCGCACCGGGGAGCTGTTTTTT
CASSPSELAGRTGELFF
>TRBJ1-1|many|TRBV18|-
TGTGCCAGCTCACCTCGACTGTTCACTGAAGCTTTCTTT
CASSPRLFTEAFF
>TRBJ2-5|-|TRBV4-1|TRBD1
TGCGCCAGCAGCCACGACTTCAGACAGGGGGCTTTCCCTCAACGCGAGACCCAGTACTTC
CASSHDFRQGAFPQRETQYF
>TRBJ1-5|many|TRBV5-1|-
TGCGCCAGCAGCGCGGACGTCAATCAGCCCCAGCATTTT
CASSADVNQPQHF